The 14 T cell receptor beta chains listed next were all sequenced from one sample in a study of glioma-infiltrating T cells. Using RNA template, CDR3s of TCR alpha and beta were amplified with iRepertoire arm-PCR. Via MiXCR, TCRdb re-called the multiplex PCR reads, giving one row per CDR3 protein. The table shows about 190,000 distinct CDR3 sequences, with around 32% occurring only once. Sequenced input: glioma tissue, nonneoplastic brain tissue, or PBMCs (not recorded which). These receptors were collected from a human donor with low-grade glioma or glioblastoma, undergoing nonglioma brain surgery, or in good health (not recorded which).

Concerning this clonotype: With a much larger clone just one base away, this may be a read error. The V and J genes are TRBV10-3 and TRBJ2-7, with D maybe TRBD2 (5 bases). The ends were cut back, 8 bases at V and 7 bases at J, with 15 bases in the middle. This CDR3 comprises 12 residues. CDR1 ENHRY and CDR2 SYGVKD come from the germline V gene. The CDR3 here is CAILATYNEQYF. In DNA, the CDR3 is TGTGCCATCTTAGCGACCTACAATGAGCAGTACTTC.

In regard to this clonotype: A read error may explain this, as a much larger clone is one base away. This sequence joins TRBV12-3 or TRBV12-4 and TRBJ1-5, with D unclear. The V and J ends lost 6 bases and 0 bases respectively, with 12 bases between them. This CDR3 is built from 15 residues. The CDR3 sequence: CASSRQAASNQPQHF. The CDR3 DNA follows: TGTGCCAGCAGCCGTCAGGCAGCTAGCAATCAGCCCCAGCATTTT.

This clonotype was recorded many times. The V gene is TRBV15, the J gene TRBJ2-1, with 11 positions matching TRBD2. Trimming removed 1 base from V and 5 bases from J; junction bases left unmatched: 1. The CDR3 extends over 15 amino acids. Germline loops: CDR1 LNHNV, CDR2 YYDKDF (reference sequence). The CDR3 protein is CATSRGGLADNEQFF. CDR3 sequence (DNA): TGTGCCACCAGCAGAGGGGGACTAGCGGACAATGAGCAGTTCTTC.

For this clonotype: A much larger clone differs by one base, so this may be a read error. V and J are TRBV18 and TRBJ1-5, with TRBD1 matching 9 bases. The germline gives CDR1 KGHSH, CDR2 LQKENI. With 4 bases clipped from V and 8 bases from J, the junction kept 6 bases outside the gene matches. The CDR3 extends over 14 amino acids. CDR3 sequence (DNA): TGTGCCAGCTCACGCGACAGGGGGAATAAGCCCCAGCATTTT. Protein product: CASSRDRGNKPQHF. Complete variable domain (other parts from reference TRBV18 and TRBJ1-5): NAGVMQNPRHLVRRRGQEARLRCSPMKGHSHVYWYRQLPEEGLKFMVYLQKENIIDESGMPKERFSAEFPKEGPSILRIQQVVRGDSAAYFCASSRDRGNKPQHFGDGTRLSIL.

About this clonotype: A much larger clone is a single base away; this may be a read error. The genes are TRBV10-3 and TRBJ2-3, with 11 bases that match TRBD2. The CDR3 contains 15 residues. The germline V gene has CDR1 ENHRY and CDR2 SYGVKD. V trimming: 9 bases; J trimming: 3 bases; junction bases outside the gene matches: 8. The CDR3 bases are TGTGCCATTTTAGTAGCGGGAGGGCTAACAGATACGCAGTATTTT. It is translated as CAILVAGGLTDTQYF.

This clonotype was detected ten times or more. V and J are TRBV6-1 and TRBJ1-2; 7 nucleotides line up with TRBD1. CDR1 is MNHNS and CDR2 is SASEGT in the germline V gene. With 5 bases clipped from V and 3 bases from J, the junction kept 9 bases outside the gene matches. The CDR3 spans 15 residues. The CDR3 spells CASSLQPGTDYGYTF. The CDR3 DNA follows: TGTGCCAGCAGTCTTCAACCCGGGACAGACTATGGCTACACCTTC.

The V call is TRBV7-9, the J call TRBJ2-1; D is undetermined. The CDR3 loop spans 13 amino acids. CDR1 and CDR2 from the germline V gene are SEHNR and FQNEAQ (reference sequence). V was trimmed by 5 bases and J by 7 bases, leaving 12 bases between them. CDR3: CASSPPGSNEQFF. The CDR3, as DNA: TGTGCCAGCAGCCCCCCCGGGTCAAATGAGCAGTTCTTC.

The table lists this clonotype with many counts. The V and J genes are TRBV12-3 or TRBV12-4 and TRBJ2-7, with unresolved D. The CDR3 runs 13 residues. V gave up 4 bases and J gave up 2 bases, with 9 bases separating them. CDR3 in amino acids: CASSSRFAYEQYF. The DNA for the CDR3 is TGTGCCAGCAGTTCCCGGTTCGCCTACGAGCAGTACTTC.

As for this clonotype: Because it lacks the conserved phenylalanine or tryptophan at the end, this CDR3 is likely a read error. The V gene is TRBV9, the J gene TRBJ2-3, with 7 bases lining up with TRBD2. J was trimmed by 2 bases and V by 3 bases; bases with no gene match: 3. In germline, CDR1 is SGDLS, CDR2 YYNGEE. The CDR3 has 14 residues. CDR3 DNA sequence: TGTGCCAGCAGCGCCCGACTAGCCACAGATACGCAGTATTTA. As protein: CASSARLATDTQYL.

This clonotype was recorded many times. The chain links TRBV27 to TRBJ2-6, with TRBD1 matching 9 bases. V dropped 7 bases and J dropped 0; count of bases not matched to a gene: 10. Germline CDR1 reads MNHEY; CDR2 reads SMNVEV (reference sequence). The CDR3 extends over 18 amino acids. In DNA, the CDR3 is TGTGCCAGCACCCGGACAGGGGTGAACCCCTCTGGGGCCAACGTCCTGACTTTC. Its translation is CASTRTGVNPSGANVLTF.

The table lists this clonotype with many counts. The gene calls are TRBV24-1 and TRBJ1-2, with TRBD1 as a possible D gene (6 bases). The length of the CDR3 is 14 residues. Germline V gene lookup returns CDR1 KGHDR and CDR2 SFDVKD. V was clipped by 2 bases and J by 4 bases, with 10 bases between them. The CDR3 sequence is CATSDYRESYGYTF. The DNA for the CDR3 is TGTGCCACCAGTGATTACAGGGAAAGCTATGGCTACACCTTC.

This clonotype appeared many times. The gene calls are TRBV20-1 and TRBJ1-5; 7 nucleotides agree with TRBD1. Trimming took 3 bases from V and 0 from J; bases not matched to a gene: 2. Germline V CDR1 and CDR2: DFQATT, SNEGSKA (reference sequence). The CDR3 runs to 14 residues. The CDR3 DNA reads TGCAGTGCTAGCGACAGGGATAGCAATCAGCCCCAGCATTTT. Translating gives CSASDRDSNQPQHF.

The chain is built from TRBV3-1 and TRBJ2-1; D is uncertain. CDR1 LGHDT and CDR2 YNNKEL come from the germline V gene (reference sequence). Trimming removed 4 bases from V and 8 bases from J, with 12 bases in between. This CDR3 is 13 amino acids long. The CDR3 nucleotides read TGTGCCAGCAGCCCTTCCGGGCCCTATGAGCAGTTCTTC. It codes for CASSPSGPYEQFF.

This clonotype occurred a few times. The V call is TRBV4-2, the J call TRBJ1-3; D remains ambiguous. This CDR3 region has 16 residues. Trimming removed 0 bases from V and 2 bases from J, with 11 bases in between. CDR1 and CDR2 from the germline V gene are LGHNA and YNFKEQ. CDR3 DNA sequence: TGTGCCAGCAGCCAAGACCGCGAAGGAGCTGGAAACACCATATATTTT. Protein sequence: CASSQDREGAGNTIYF.